The 14 T cell receptor beta chains below all came from one sample that was sequenced in a study of blood T cell repertoires in COVID-19. This table comes from immunoSEQ multiplex PCR, and its TCRdb copy is limited to in-frame clones, with some not included. The sample lists 12,000 to 15,000 clones; roughly 80% were seen once. The material sequenced was peripheral blood. Receptors originate from a man aged 40-50 years with active or convalescent COVID-19.

The chain carries TRBV4-1 and TRBJ1-6; D perhaps matches TRBD1 (6 bases). This CDR3 is built from 15 residues. Germline V gene lookup returns CDR1 MGHRA and CDR2 YSYEKL. Trimming took 3 bases from V and 6 from J, leaving 12 bases between them. This CDR3 is CASSQGGQTNSPLHF. CDR3 DNA: TGCGCCAGCAGCCAGGGCGGACAGACTAATTCACCCCTCCACTTT.

The V call is TRBV5-1, the J call TRBJ1-2; 7 bases map to TRBD1. The ends lost 3 bases at V and 7 bases at J; junction bases unmatched: 15. Germline V gives CDR1 SGHRS, CDR2 YFSETQ. The CDR3 has 16 amino acids. CDR3 DNA sequence: TGCGCCAGCAGCTCGAACCCCGGGACAGCCGGACGTGGCTACACCTTC. Amino acid sequence: CASSSNPGTAGRGYTF.

The sample holds one count of this clone. The chain employs TRBV19 and TRBJ1-5; D is unresolved. V lost 9 bases to trimming and J lost 0 bases, with 12 bases between them. From germline, CDR1 is LNHDA and CDR2 SQIVND (reference sequence). There are 14 residues in the CDR3. The CDR3 DNA is TGTGCCAGCAAACCCCCAGGTAGCAATCAGCCCCAGCATTTT. This gives the protein CASKPPGSNQPQHF.

There are a few counts of this clone. This chain joins TRBV3-1 (or the pseudogene TRBV3-2) and TRBJ1-1; 8 bases match TRBD1. In germline, CDR1 is LGHDT, CDR2 YNNKEL (reference sequence). The CDR3 runs to 13 residues. Germline trimming cut 4 bases from V and 6 bases from J; bases unmatched to any gene: 4. This chain's CDR3 is CASSRATGAEAFF. As DNA, the CDR3 is TGTGCCAGCAGCCGAGCGACAGGGGCTGAAGCTTTCTTT.

The rearrangement joins TRBV6-5 to TRBJ2-7; 7 bases align to TRBD1. Germline V CDR1 and CDR2: MNHEY, SVGAGI. CDR3 length equals 13 residues. The junction had 6 bases not matched to a gene; V was cut back by 6 bases and J by 4 bases. CDR3 protein: CASRKTGPYEQYF. In nucleotides, the CDR3 is TGTGCCAGCAGAAAGACAGGGCCGTACGAGCAGTACTTC.

This chain joins TRBV13 and TRBJ2-1; 11 nucleotides agree with TRBD1. V dropped 4 bases and J dropped 7; count of bases not matched to a gene: 9. This CDR3 is 16 amino acids long. Germline V lookup: CDR1 PRHDT, CDR2 FYEKMQ (reference sequence). DNA of the CDR3: TGTGCCAGCAGCTCCCGGACAGGGGGCGGTTGGAATGAGCAGTTCTTC. Protein product: CASSSRTGGGWNEQFF.

This clone showed up just a few times. The J gene is TRBJ1-1, the V gene TRBV2; no definite D call. Trimming cost V 5 bases and J 0 bases, with 7 bases left between them. CDR1 and CDR2 from the germline V gene are SNHLY and FYNNEI. This CDR3 has 13 residues. The CDR3 bases are TGTGCCAGCAGTTCCCGGGTGAACACTGAAGCTTTCTTT. This sequence encodes CASSSRVNTEAFF.

This chain links TRBV7-2 with TRBJ2-5, with TRBD2 identical over 7 bases. The trim removed 1 base at V and 3 bases at J, leaving 5 bases unmatched. CDR1 and CDR2 from the germline V gene are SGHTA and FQGNSA. The CDR3 loop spans 15 amino acids. The CDR3 bases are TGTGCCAGCAGCTTAGGCTCCAGCGGGGAAGAGACCCAGTACTTC. Its translation: CASSLGSSGEETQYF.

The genes are TRBV7-2 and TRBJ1-2, with TRBD1 matching 9 bases. V dropped 5 bases and J dropped 8; count of bases not matched to a gene: 3. CDR3 length equals 12 residues. The germline V gene has CDR1 SGHTA and CDR2 FQGNSA. The CDR3 sequence is CASSGDREGYTF. The CDR3 coding sequence is TGTGCCAGCAGCGGGGACAGGGAAGGCTACACCTTC. The whole variable domain, filled in from reference TRBV7-2 and TRBJ1-2, reads GAGVSQSPSNKVTEKGKDVELRCDPISGHTALYWYRQSLGQGLEFLIYFQGNSAPDKSGLPSDRFSAERTGGSVSTLTIQRTQQEDSAVYLCASSGDREGYTFGSGTRLTVV.

The chain has TRBV6-5 and TRBJ1-1; D is perhaps TRBD1 (6 bases). Trimming removed 7 bases at V and 8 bases at J, with 14 bases between. The CDR3 sequence is 12 residues long. Per the germline V gene, CDR1 is MNHEY and CDR2 is SVGAGI. The CDR3 loop reads CASTQMGAEAFF. The CDR3 DNA sequence: TGTGCCAGCACCCAGATGGGGGCAGAAGCTTTCTTT.

In this sample, this clone turned up a few times. The genes are TRBV4-1 and TRBJ2-5, with 8 bases lining up with TRBD2. CDR3 length equals 15 residues. Germline trimming cut 0 bases from V and 5 bases from J; bases unmatched to any gene: 5. Germline assignment: CDR1 MGHRA and CDR2 YSYEKL. The CDR3 spells CASSQDRGGRETQYF. The CDR3 region has the DNA TGCGCCAGCAGCCAAGACCGGGGGGGCCGGGAGACCCAGTACTTC.

The chain joins TRBV3-1 (or the pseudogene TRBV3-2) to TRBJ1-2, with 10 positions matching TRBD1. The V gene's germline CDR1 is LGHDT and CDR2 YNNKEL (reference sequence). The CDR3 runs 17 residues. V lost 0 bases to trimming and J lost 4 bases; unmatched junction nucleotides: 8. The CDR3 loop reads CASSQEAGTGVFYGYTF. The CDR3 region has the DNA TGTGCCAGCAGCCAAGAAGCCGGGACAGGGGTTTTCTATGGCTACACCTTC.

The chain joins TRBV5-5 to TRBJ1-1; a weak D match, TRBD1 (6 bases). Per germline, CDR1 SGHKS and CDR2 YYEKEE (reference sequence). The CDR3 loop spans 13 amino acids. V gave up 4 bases and J gave up 10 bases, with 17 bases separating them. Written as DNA, the CDR3 is TGTGCCAGCAGCCTCCCACAGGGCTTGGCAGCTTTCTTT. Encoded protein: CASSLPQGLAAFF. Supplemented by reference TRBV5-5 and TRBJ1-1, the full variable domain reads DAGVTQSPTHLIKTRGQQVTLRCSPISGHKSVSWYQQVLGQGPQFIFQYYEKEERGRGNFPDRFSARQFPNYSSELNVNALLLGDSALYLCASSLPQGLAAFFGQGTRLTVV.

The chain employs TRBV3-1 (or the pseudogene TRBV3-2) and TRBJ1-4, with TRBD1 matching over 12 bases. The CDR3 covers 14 residues. From germline, CDR1 is LGHDT and CDR2 YNNKEL (reference sequence). V lost 3 bases, J lost 7 bases, and 0 bases stayed unmatched. The CDR3 DNA reads TGTGCCAGCAGCCAGGGACAGGGGGCTGAAAAACTGTTTTTT. This translates into CASSQGQGAEKLFF.